Listed below are T cell receptor beta chains from one sample, sequenced in a study of blood T cell repertoires in COVID-19. Only in-frame clones appear in the TCRdb table, and some are missing; sequencing was by immunoSEQ multiplex PCR. Among approximately 150,000 clones, approximately 86% were seen once, and the ten largest hold 15% to 20%. Sequenced material: PBMCs or T cells enriched from blood (not recorded which). These receptors came from a man aged 55 to 70 who had recovered from COVID-19. CDR3s include the opening cysteine and the closing phenylalanine or tryptophan. A D gene is named only where the DNA matches it firmly. The size entry is marked missing in some rows and otherwise reads once, few, many or a size class.

D: -
J: TRBJ2-1
size: once
V: TRBV7-9
CDR3: CASSLARGDEQFF
DNA: TGTGCCAGCAGCTTAGCCCGGGGAGATGAGCAGTTCTTC

D: TRBD1
J: TRBJ1-2
size: -
V: TRBV9
CDR3: CASSTGTDYGYTF
DNA: TGTGCCAGCAGCACCGGGACAGACTATGGCTACACCTTC

D: TRBD1
J: TRBJ2-7
size: -
V: TRBV25-1
CDR3: CASDSGTGSAEQYF
DNA: TGTGCCAGTGATTCCGGGACAGGATCTGCCGAGCAGTACTTC

D: -
J: TRBJ2-7
size: -
V: TRBV4-1
CDR3: CASSREQGPSYEQYF
DNA: TGCGCCAGCAGCCGCGAACAGGGCCCGTCCTACGAGCAGTACTTC

D: -
J: TRBJ1-1
size: -
V: TRBV6-5
CDR3: CASLNDRGDTEAFF
DNA: TGTGCCAGCCTAAACGATAGGGGTGACACTGAAGCTTTCTTT

D: TRBD1
J: TRBJ1-3
size: -
V: TRBV7-6
CDR3: CASSLAGTDSGNTIYF
DNA: TGTGCCAGCAGCTTAGCAGGGACAGACTCTGGAAACACCATATATTTT

D: TRBD1
J: TRBJ1-4
size: -
V: TRBV29-1
CDR3: CSVEVFPGTGGASEKLFF
DNA: TGCAGCGTTGAAGTGTTTCCCGGGACAGGGGGCGCATCTGAAAAACTGTTTTTT

D: TRBD1
J: TRBJ1-4
size: once
V: TRBV3-1/TRBV3-2
CDR3: CASRGQGGEKLFF
DNA: TGTGCCAGCAGGGGACAGGGAGGAGAAAAACTGTTTTTT

D: -
J: TRBJ1-6
size: few
V: TRBV20-1
CDR3: CSASRSGQAINSPLHF
DNA: TGCAGTGCTAGTAGATCGGGACAAGCGATTAATTCACCCCTCCACTTT

D: -
J: TRBJ2-5
size: -
V: TRBV7-9
CDR3: CASSSDFKETQYF
DNA: TGTGCCAGCAGTTCCGACTTTAAAGAGACCCAGTACTTC

D: -
J: TRBJ2-7
size: few
V: TRBV2
CDR3: CASSEGQGGGHEQYF
DNA: TGTGCCAGCAGTGAAGGGCAGGGAGGTGGCCACGAGCAGTACTTC

D: -
J: TRBJ1-5
size: few
V: TRBV6-5
CDR3: CASSYGVGRQPQHF
DNA: TGTGCCAGCAGTTACGGCGTGGGGAGGCAGCCCCAGCATTTT

D: TRBD1
J: TRBJ1-6
size: -
V: TRBV24-1
CDR3: CATSERTGGSPLHF
DNA: TGTGCCACCAGTGAAAGGACAGGGGGTTCACCCCTCCACTTT

D: -
J: TRBJ2-1
size: -
V: TRBV15
CDR3: CATSRSLAEQFF
DNA: TGTGCCACCAGCAGATCTCTAGCGGAGCAGTTCTTC

D: -
J: TRBJ1-6
size: -
V: TRBV10-3
CDR3: CAIRRESSYNSPLHF
DNA: TGTGCCATCCGCCGGGAGAGCTCCTATAATTCACCCCTCCACTTT

D: -
J: TRBJ2-1
size: few
V: TRBV11-2
CDR3: CASSFDRYNEQFF
DNA: TGTGCCAGCAGCTTCGACAGATACAATGAGCAGTTCTTC

D: -
J: TRBJ2-7
size: -
V: TRBV5-5
CDR3: CASSKERLSYEQYF
DNA: TGTGCCAGCAGCAAGGAAAGACTCTCCTACGAGCAGTACTTC

D: -
J: TRBJ1-2
size: -
V: TRBV15
CDR3: CATSRDGLTYGYTF
DNA: TGTGCCACCAGCAGAGATGGGCTAACCTATGGCTACACCTTC

D: -
J: TRBJ1-3
size: -
V: TRBV21-1
CDR3: CASIKERPGNTIYF
DNA: TGTGCCAGCATCAAAGAGAGGCCTGGAAACACCATATATTTT

D: TRBD1
J: TRBJ1-4
size: -
V: TRBV5-4
CDR3: CASRSAGTDDEKLFF
DNA: TGTGCCAGCAGGTCGGCCGGGACAGATGACGAAAAACTGTTTTTT

D: TRBD2
J: TRBJ2-3
size: -
V: TRBV19
CDR3: CASSGLAGGPDTQYF
DNA: TGTGCCAGCAGCGGCCTAGCGGGAGGGCCGGATACGCAGTATTTT

D: -
J: TRBJ2-2
size: -
V: TRBV5-1
CDR3: CASSLTGKDTGELFF
DNA: TGCGCCAGCAGCTTGACAGGGAAGGACACCGGGGAGCTGTTTTTT

D: -
J: TRBJ1-5
size: -
V: TRBV5-8
CDR3: CASSLAGGFGQPQHF
DNA: TGTGCCAGCAGCTTGGCTGGCGGGTTTGGCCAGCCCCAGCATTTT

D: TRBD2
J: TRBJ2-6
size: -
V: TRBV6-6
CDR3: CASSDFGLAGATGANVLTF
DNA: TGTGCCAGCAGCGACTTTGGACTAGCGGGAGCTACTGGGGCCAACGTCCTGACTTTC

D: TRBD1
J: TRBJ2-2
size: -
V: TRBV11-3
CDR3: CASSKGQGDTGELFF
DNA: TGTGCCAGCAGCAAGGGACAGGGGGACACCGGGGAGCTGTTTTTT